This T cell receptor (beta chain) was identified in a study of blood T cell repertoires in COVID-19. The assay was immunoSEQ multiplex PCR, and TCRdb's table has in-frame clones only and misses some. The sample lists around 190,000 clones, 70% to 90% occurring once. Trimming shortened V by 2 bases and J by 8 bases, and 12 bases separated the two germline ends. The CDR3 spans 13 residues. Germline V lookup: CDR1 MNHNS, CDR2 SASEGT. The sample consisted of PBMCs or T cells enriched from blood (not recorded which). This chain links TRBV6-1 with TRBJ1-2; no firm D call. This receptor was taken from a woman in her thirties or forties in a cohort exposed to, infected with or recovered from COVID-19 (not recorded which). The CDR3 coding sequence is TGTGCCAGCAGTGAACACGGACTTCGAGGCTACACCTTC. Protein sequence: CASSEHGLRGYTF.